One T cell receptor beta chain is described in this entry. The antigen remains unidentified. The entry originates in a study of T cell repertoires in cytomegalovirus infection. Study information: Public TCR beta signatures provided an indication of both CMV infection and a matching HLA type.

Findings and caveats of the study: Ex vivo responses were dominated by HLA-C-restricted CMV-specific TCR beta clonotypes.

This CDR3 region has 13 residues. V was clipped by 6 bases and J by 14 bases; unmatched bases: 7. TCRdb redid the calling of the reads with MiXCR, one entry per CDR3 protein. The data hold roughly 150,000 distinct CDR3 sequences, with under 20% observed a single time. The V gene is TRBV12-3 or TRBV12-4, the J gene TRBJ2-5, with 15 bases that match TRBD2. Material: CD8+ T cells from PBMCs. The sequence was collected from a human donor in good health (CMV status not recorded). Some clones in this sample may be carry-over from other donors' samples. The CDR3 DNA is TGTGCCAGCAGACCGGGACTAGCGGGGGGCTTTTACTTC. Translating gives CASRPGLAGGFYF.